Listed below are T cell receptor beta chains from one sample, sequenced in a study of CD8+ T cells in alopecia areata. The table came from immunoSEQ multiplex PCR; TCRdb's copy has only in-frame clones and leaves some out. Among roughly 190,000 clones listed, approximately 61% were seen once. This specimen was CD4+ T cells sorted from blood, taken at week 24, from a patient treated with tofacitinib. These TCRs come from a human donor with alopecia areata. Both conserved end residues are part of each CDR3. A D gene is named only where the DNA matches it firmly. Clone size appears in some rows only: once, few, many, or a class for an expanded clone.

j_call,v_call,d_call,clone_size,cdr3_nt,cdr3_aa
TRBJ1-2,TRBV29-1,TRBD1,-,TGCAGCGTGGGACAGGGGGGTGGCTACACCTTC,CSVGQGGGYTF
TRBJ1-1,TRBV14,-,-,TGTGCCAGCAGTTCCCGTTGGGCCACTGAAGCTTTCTTT,CASSSRWATEAFF
TRBJ2-1,TRBV30,TRBD1,-,TGTGCCTGGAACATAGGACAGGGTCGCTACAATGAGCAGTTCTTC,CAWNIGQGRYNEQFF
TRBJ1-2,TRBV29-1,-,few,TGCAGCGTTGATATAGGACAGAACTATGGCTACACCTTC,CSVDIGQNYGYTF
TRBJ1-2,TRBV30,-,once,TGTGCCTGGAGCGTAGTCGGAGGCTACACCTTC,CAWSVVGGYTF
TRBJ1-6,TRBV5-1,-,few,TGCGCCAGCAGCACAGGAGAGAGCTCCTATAATTCACCCCTCCACTTT,CASSTGESSYNSPLHF
TRBJ2-7,TRBV9,-,few,TGTGCCAGCAGCGTAGCAACCGAATCGGCCGAGCAGTACTTC,CASSVATESAEQYF
TRBJ2-3,TRBV5-1,TRBD2,few,TGCGCCAGCAGCCCAGGACTAGCGGGGGGATACACAGATACGCAGTATTTT,CASSPGLAGGYTDTQYF
TRBJ2-3,TRBV13,-,-,TGTGCCAGCGAGTGGAGGGGCGCAGATACGCAGTATTTT,CASEWRGADTQYF
TRBJ2-7,TRBV15,-,-,TGTGCCACCTTGGGGGCGAGGAAGCAGTACTTC,CATLGARKQYF
TRBJ2-1,TRBV30,-,-,TGTGCCTGGAGTGGGGATAGCGGATACAATGAGCAGTTCTTC,CAWSGDSGYNEQFF
TRBJ2-5,TRBV25-1,-,few,TGTGCCAGCAGTGAATTTGACGGGACCCAGTACTTC,CASSEFDGTQYF
TRBJ2-6,TRBV29-1,-,-,TGCAGCGTTGGGCAGGGGGGGACTACTGGGGCCAACGTCCTGACTTTC,CSVGQGGTTGANVLTF
TRBJ2-2,TRBV30,TRBD1,once,TGTGCCTGGAGTTCGATAGGGACAGTGAACACCGGGGAGCTGTTTTTT,CAWSSIGTVNTGELFF
TRBJ1-6,TRBV30,-,-,TGTGCCTGGAGTAGGGGGAGCTCCTATAATTCACCCCTCCACTTT,CAWSRGSSYNSPLHF
TRBJ1-6,TRBV7-8,TRBD1,few,TGTGCCAGCAGCTTAGCGGTGACAGGGGGTTATTCACCCCTCCACTTT,CASSLAVTGGYSPLHF
TRBJ2-7,TRBV6-1,-,few,TGTGCCAGTCGGATGGGCAGGGTCTACGAGCAGTACTTC,CASRMGRVYEQYF
TRBJ1-1,TRBV30,TRBD1,once,TGTGCCTGGAGCAGGGACAGGGGTACTGAAGCTTTCTTT,CAWSRDRGTEAFF
TRBJ2-5,TRBV15,-,-,TGTGCCACCAGCAGAGATCTTAAGGGGGGGCAGTCGGAGACCCAGTACTTC,CATSRDLKGGQSETQYF
TRBJ1-1,TRBV10-3,-,-,TGTGCCATCAGATTAGCAGACCTTGGCACTGAAGCTTTCTTT,CAIRLADLGTEAFF
TRBJ2-7,TRBV29-1,-,-,TGCAGCGTGGCGCGAACCAGCGACGAGCAGTACTTC,CSVARTSDEQYF
TRBJ2-1,TRBV15,TRBD2,-,TGTGCCACCAGCAGATCCGGGACTAGTCGCGATGAGCAGTTCTTC,CATSRSGTSRDEQFF
TRBJ2-3,TRBV7-9,TRBD2,few,TGTGCCAGCAGCTTAGACGAGCGGGGGCCCCTGGATACGCAGTATTTT,CASSLDERGPLDTQYF
TRBJ1-1,TRBV9,-,once,TGTGCCAGCAGCGTAGGCCAGGGGACCACTGAAGCTTTCTTT,CASSVGQGTTEAFF
TRBJ1-2,TRBV30,-,-,TGTGCCTGGGGGTTACAGGGTCCCTATGGCTACACCTTC,CAWGLQGPYGYTF
TRBJ1-1,TRBV30,-,-,TGTGCCTGGAGTGTCCAACAGAACACTGAAGCTTTCTTT,CAWSVQQNTEAFF
TRBJ1-4,TRBV5-1,-,-,TGCGCCAGCAGCTTGGAGCCAGGGCCCACTGAAAAACTGTTTTTT,CASSLEPGPTEKLFF
TRBJ2-3,TRBV2,-,-,TGTGCCAGCAGTGGAACGGCAGATACGCAGTATTTT,CASSGTADTQYF
TRBJ1-6,TRBV18,-,few,TGTGCCAGCTCACCACGGGGCAGGGCTACTAATTCACCCCTCCACTTT,CASSPRGRATNSPLHF
TRBJ1-1,TRBV30,-,-,TGTGCCTGGAGGATCCTAGGGGGAAAGAACACTGAAGCTTTCTTT,CAWRILGGKNTEAFF
TRBJ1-5,TRBV29-1,-,-,TGCAGCGTTGCCAGGGGTTCCAATCAGCCCCAGCATTTT,CSVARGSNQPQHF
TRBJ1-6,TRBV7-6,-,once,TGTGCCAGCAGCTTAGGGAATTCACCCCTCCACTTT,CASSLGNSPLHF
TRBJ2-7,TRBV25-1,TRBD1,-,TGTGCCAGCAGTGAAGGTGACAGGGAGTTTGGCGAGCAGTACTTC,CASSEGDREFGEQYF
TRBJ2-2,TRBV29-1,-,-,TGCAGCGTTCTCGCCGGGGAGCTGTTTTTT,CSVLAGELFF
TRBJ1-5,TRBV2,-,few,TGTGCCAGCAGGAACAGGGAGGGAAGCAATCAGCCCCAGCATTTT,CASRNREGSNQPQHF
TRBJ1-4,TRBV9,-,few,TGTGCCAGCAGCGTCTTAGGGTCTACGGGGAATGAAAAACTGTTTTTT,CASSVLGSTGNEKLFF
TRBJ1-2,TRBV29-1,-,-,TGCAGCGTTGGTGGTAATGATGGCTACACCTTC,CSVGGNDGYTF
TRBJ2-4,TRBV5-4,-,-,TGTGCCAGCAGCTTGGGGGGGAAAAACATTCAGTACTTC,CASSLGGKNIQYF
TRBJ1-6,TRBV10-1,-,few,TGCGCCAGCAGTCCCAGGGGAGATTCACCCCTCCACTTT,CASSPRGDSPLHF
TRBJ2-1,TRBV7-3,-,-,TGTGCCAGCAGCTTAGTGGGGGGATCCTCCTACAATGAGCAGTTCTTC,CASSLVGGSSYNEQFF
TRBJ1-1,TRBV6-5,-,once,TGTGCCAGCAGCCCCCGGGTTCGGGGTTCGACTGAAGCTTTCTTT,CASSPRVRGSTEAFF
TRBJ1-6,TRBV5-1,-,once,TGCGCCAGCAGGCAGGAGGATAATTCACCCCTCCACTTT,CASRQEDNSPLHF
TRBJ1-1,TRBV30,TRBD1,-,TGTGCCCGGGACAGGGTAGGTCCATTGAACACTGAAGCTTTCTTT,CARDRVGPLNTEAFF
TRBJ1-2,TRBV6-1,TRBD1,once,TGTGCCAGCAGTGCCCAACGGGACAGGGATGGCTACACCTTC,CASSAQRDRDGYTF
TRBJ1-5,TRBV19,TRBD1,few,TGTGCCAGTTCCAGGACAGGGTCTGTTGATCAGCCCCAGCATTTT,CASSRTGSVDQPQHF
TRBJ2-7,TRBV11-3,-,-,TGTGACAGCAGCCGAACCGGGACGAACTACGAGCAGTACTTC,CDSSRTGTNYEQYF
TRBJ2-5,TRBV29-1,-,-,TGCAGCGTTGAGAAGGGCGGGGGCGGTCACTTC,CSVEKGGGGHF
TRBJ1-2,TRBV7-8,TRBD1,-,TGTGCCAGCAGCCCAGGGGGCCAAAACTATGGCTACACCTTC,CASSPGGQNYGYTF
TRBJ1-5,TRBV18,-,few,TGTGCCAGCTCACCAGCAGGGCGGCCCCAGCATTTT,CASSPAGRPQHF